This TCR beta chain is from a study of blood T cell repertoires in COVID-19. Looking at the study overall: Samples came from the United States, Italy and Spain, spanning acute and convalescent COVID-19.

Under the authors' procedure: Estimates of nucleated cell counts were drawn from the amplification of reference gene primers. Assay used: immunoSEQ multiplex PCR; TCRdb lists only in-frame clones, some missing. V, J and clone size reflect that table, while D and trimming were determined from the DNA. The sample comprises a few hundred thousand clones, more than 75% of which are singletons, and approximately 6.6% rests with the top ten. This CDR3 has 11 residues. Trimming left V 7 bases short and J 1 base short, with 7 bases between. Germline values: CDR1 SQVTM, CDR2 ANQGSEA. This receptor was identified in a woman aged 45 to 65 who had been exposed to COVID-19. Sequences were obtained from PBMCs or T cells enriched from blood (not recorded which). The chain combines TRBV29-1 with TRBJ1-1; possible D gene TRBD1, 5 bases. Written as DNA, the CDR3 is TGCAGCGGTACAGGGAACACTGAAGCTTTCTTT. This encodes CSGTGNTEAFF.